This paragraph covers one TCR beta chain sequence. CDR1 is MNHEY and CDR2 is SMNVEV in the germline V gene (reference sequence). The CDR3 totals 12 residues. V was trimmed by 3 bases and J by 6 bases, leaving 5 bases between them. In the study's own analysis: Researchers report that nucleated cell counts were estimated from reference gene primer amplification. The repertoire was sequenced with immunoSEQ multiplex PCR; TCRdb's copy has only in-frame clones and lacks some. The DNA was the basis for D and trimming; V, J and clone size are from that table. This sample has some 180,000 clones, with about 85% found just once. The data were taken from a study of blood T cell repertoires in COVID-19. Turning to the study itself: Sites across the United States, Italy and Spain contributed samples from acute and convalescent COVID-19. Sample material is recorded as cDNA or gDNA derived from T cells, B-cell-depleted T cells, or PBMCs.

Enrolled during active infection, Seattle patients were then followed longitudinally. This rearrangement joins TRBV27 to TRBJ2-2, with a weak D call TRBD2 (5 bases). This receptor was obtained from a woman between 35 and 50 years old with COVID-19, enrolled during active disease. Source material: peripheral blood. CDR3 sequence reads: CASSLRAGELFF. The CDR3 nucleotides are TGTGCCAGCAGTTTGCGGGCCGGGGAGCTGTTTTTT.